This record looks at one T cell receptor (beta chain) sequence and its context. These data come from a study of PD-1 blockade in mismatch repair-deficient tumors. Per germline, CDR1 LNHDA and CDR2 SQIVND (reference sequence). V lost 4 bases and J 2 bases, leaving 10 bases between the germline ends. The CDR3 spans 14 residues. Generated by immunoSEQ multiplex PCR, the TCRdb table keeps only in-frame clones and is missing some. The data contain just under 65,000 clones, 88% of them singletons. The specimen comprised peripheral blood, sampled 52 weeks after starting pembrolizumab. This receptor was taken from an adult with mismatch repair-deficient cancer. The V gene is TRBV19, the J gene TRBJ2-3; D is unclear. The CDR3, as DNA: TGTGCCAGTAGTAGGCAGGACCCCACAGATACGCAGTATTTT. Its protein is CASSRQDPTDTQYF.